Below are 26 T cell receptor beta chains sequenced from a single sample in a study of T cell clonotyping in hematopoietic cell transplantation (dated by TCRdb to the early 2020s). The library was made by the immunoSEQ multiplex PCR assay. The source is immuneACCESS, and TCRdb retained only in-frame sequences with V and J called. Part of the clones is not carried over; for the studies checked, unresolved V genes explain less than half of this, and the remainder is unexplained. The sample table lists 5,700 or so clones, around 80% of them with a count of one. The ten largest make up 27% of the sample. The intended sense of this specimen's time point label: 100 days after allo-HCT. This sample comprised PBMCs, obtained 100 days after allogeneic stem cell transplant. The receptors come from a male patient aged 50 to 59 who had an allogeneic stem cell transplant from an unrelated donor, so the T cells may come from the graft donor. Some clones in this sample may be carry-over from other donors' samples.

This clone is large. V and J are TRBV27 and TRBJ2-3; TRBD1 matches 9 bases. Germline CDR1 MNHEY, CDR2 SMNVEV (reference sequence). The CDR3 contains 17 residues. The junction had 6 bases not matched to a gene; V was cut back by 2 bases and J by 0 bases. CDR3 sequence reads: CASSLRGTGWSTDTQYF. The CDR3 region has the DNA TGTGCCAGCAGTTTAAGGGGGACAGGGTGGAGCACAGATACGCAGTATTTT.

The J gene is TRBJ2-7, the V gene TRBV6-6; no definite D call. CDR3 length equals 13 residues. The V and J ends lost 7 bases and 3 bases respectively, with 13 bases between them. CDR1 is MNHNY and CDR2 is SVGAGI in the germline V gene (reference sequence). CDR3 DNA sequence: TGTGCCAGCACCCGTAGGGTTGACTACGAGCAGTACTTC. Translated: CASTRRVDYEQYF.

The V gene is TRBV28, the J gene TRBJ1-5, with 9 bases lining up with TRBD1. This CDR3 region has 16 residues. V was clipped by 9 bases and J by 6 bases; unmatched bases: 15. Germline V CDR1 and CDR2: MDHEN, SYDVKM. The CDR3 reads CASYHLRGQGGQPQHF. In DNA, the CDR3 is TGTGCCAGTTACCATCTCCGGGGACAGGGCGGTCAGCCCCAGCATTTT.

The chain employs TRBV7-8 and TRBJ1-2; D uncertain. The germline gives CDR1 SGHVS, CDR2 FQNEAQ. Between the trimmed V and J ends, which lost 3 bases and 5 bases, there was a span of 10 bases. This CDR3 spans 13 amino acids. The CDR3 nucleotides are TGTGCCAGCAGCTTCGGGATATCATATGGCTACACCTTC. It translates to CASSFGISYGYTF.

The CDR3 loop is CASSSGGNTIYF. Here the CDR3 DNA reads TGTGCCAGCAGTTCCGGGGGAAACACCATATATTTT. The genes are TRBV6-5 and TRBJ1-3; D not certain. The germline CDR1 and CDR2 sequences are MNHEY and SVGAGI. CDR3 length equals 12 residues. The ends were cut back, 4 bases at V and 4 bases at J, with 5 bases in the middle.

This rearrangement joins TRBV28 to TRBJ1-2; D call uncertain. CDR3 length equals 14 residues. Trimming removed 1 base from V and 5 bases from J, with 11 bases in between. The germline CDR1 and CDR2 sequences are MDHEN and SYDVKM. In DNA form, the CDR3 reads TGTGCCAGCAGTTTATATGGGGAAGGGTATGGCTACACCTTC. Translating gives CASSLYGEGYGYTF.

V usage is TRBV5-1 and J usage is TRBJ2-7; maybe TRBD2 (6 bases). Germline V gives CDR1 SGHRS, CDR2 YFSETQ. Deletions cut 0 bases from V and 7 bases from J, with 17 bases between. The length of the CDR3 is 15 residues. The CDR3 loop reads CASSLGARGGREQYF. The CDR3 region has the DNA TGCGCCAGCAGCTTGGGGGCTCGCGGAGGGAGGGAGCAGTACTTC.

This sequence joins TRBV5-1 and TRBJ2-3; maybe TRBD1 (6 bases). The germline V gene encodes CDR1 SGHRS and CDR2 YFSETQ. The CDR3 covers 15 residues. Trimming pared 4 bases from V and 4 bases from J, leaving 16 bases between. CDR3 sequence reads: CASSLGQSLADTQYF. DNA of the CDR3: TGCGCCAGCAGCCTCGGACAGTCTTTGGCAGATACGCAGTATTTT.

This chain joins TRBV30 and TRBJ2-7; no reliable D call. The CDR3 extends over 12 amino acids. From germline, CDR1 is GTSNPN and CDR2 SVGIG (reference sequence). Trimming took 0 bases from V and 4 from J, leaving 7 bases between them. The CDR3 bases are TGTGCCTGGAGTGTACTCCGATACGAGCAGTACTTC. Translation gives CAWSVLRYEQYF.

The chain couples TRBV29-1 to TRBJ1-1; D is unclear. Trimming cost V 8 bases and J 0 bases, with 13 bases left between them. The CDR3 length is 13 residues. Germline loops: CDR1 SQVTM, CDR2 ANQGSEA. The CDR3 protein is CSLNDKMNTEAFF. The DNA for the CDR3 is TGCAGCTTAAATGACAAAATGAACACTGAAGCTTTCTTT.

This clone was found a few times. J is TRBJ2-3 and V is TRBV7-9; D not certain. This CDR3 is 12 amino acids long. CDR1 is SEHNR and CDR2 is FQNEAQ in the germline V gene (reference sequence). V was pared by 3 bases and J by 5 bases, with 6 bases between. The CDR3 loop reads CASSFLGDTQYF. DNA for the CDR3: TGTGCCAGCAGCTTTTTGGGAGATACGCAGTATTTT.

This clone has just one count. The V and J genes are TRBV25-1 and TRBJ1-5; D perhaps matches TRBD1 (6 bases). Germline V CDR1 and CDR2: MGHDK, SYGVNS. The V end lost 7 bases, the J end lost 2 bases, and 9 bases lay between the germline ends. The CDR3 sequence is 13 residues long. This chain's CDR3 is CASTPGGNQPQHF. In DNA form, the CDR3 reads TGTGCCAGCACTCCAGGGGGCAATCAGCCCCAGCATTTT.

J is TRBJ1-1 and V is TRBV6-4; unclear D gene. The germline CDR1 and CDR2 sequences are MRHNA and SNTAGT. The CDR3 runs to 15 residues. Trimming took 0 bases from V and 0 from J, leaving 8 bases between them. This CDR3 is CASSDSAAMNTEAFF. CDR3 in DNA: TGTGCCAGCAGTGACTCGGCAGCCATGAACACTGAAGCTTTCTTT.

V gene TRBV6-5 combines with J gene TRBJ2-5, with D possibly called TRBD1 or TRBD2 (5 bases each). The V gene's germline CDR1 is MNHEY and CDR2 SVGAGI. The CDR3 has 13 amino acids. V was pared by 8 bases and J by 4 bases, with 14 bases between. The CDR3 DNA follows: TGTGCCAGCGGATTCTCAGGGAGAGAGACCCAGTACTTC. Translation gives CASGFSGRETQYF.

This clone was seen only once. The missing conserved phenylalanine or tryptophan at the end of this CDR3 makes a read error likely. J is TRBJ1-6 and V is TRBV30; the match to TRBD1 covers 10 bases. CDR1 GTSNPN and CDR2 SVGIG come from the germline V gene (reference sequence). CDR3 length equals 12 residues. V was pared by 8 bases and J by 7 bases, with 2 bases of the junction left unmatched. The CDR3 reads CAGTGENSPLHL. The CDR3 region has the DNA TGTGCCGGGACAGGGGAAAATTCACCCCTCCACCTT.

Only a few counts were recorded for this clone. The chain joins TRBV11-2 to TRBJ2-6, with a weak D call TRBD1 (5 bases). CDR3 length: 18 amino acids. Between the trimmed V and J ends, which lost 0 bases and 0 bases, there was a span of 12 bases. Germline CDR1 SGHAT, CDR2 FQNNGV. Here the CDR3 DNA reads TGTGCCAGCAGCTTAGAGGCAGGGATTCTCTCTGGGGCCAACGTCCTGACTTTC. Translated, it gives CASSLEAGILSGANVLTF.

This chain connects TRBV6-6 to TRBJ1-2; D gene uncertain. The CDR3 sequence is 16 residues long. Looked up from germline, CDR1 is MNHNY and CDR2 is SVGAGI (reference sequence). V dropped 8 bases and J dropped 7 bases, with 26 bases sitting between them. The DNA of the CDR3 is TGTGCCAGCCGACACAATCCTATGGGAGACCAGACTGGCTACACCTTC. Amino acids: CASRHNPMGDQTGYTF.

V usage is TRBV6-5 and J usage is TRBJ1-2, with D tentatively TRBD1 (6 bases). Germline CDR1 MNHEY, CDR2 SVGAGI. This CDR3 comprises 14 residues. Between the trimmed V and J ends, which lost 6 bases and 2 bases, there was a span of 13 bases. In nucleotides, the CDR3 is TGTGCCAGCAGCCCCGAACAGGGAAACTATGGCTACACCTTC. Its protein product is CASSPEQGNYGYTF.

This clone has a handful of counts. V gene TRBV5-4 combines with J gene TRBJ1-5, with unresolved D. Germline V gene lookup returns CDR1 SGHNT and CDR2 YYREEE (reference sequence). The CDR3 is made up of 14 amino acids. The V end was cut by 2 bases, the J end by 1 base, with 7 bases between. The CDR3 spells CASSFSGSNQPQHF. In DNA form, the CDR3 reads TGTGCCAGCAGCTTCTCGGGGAGCAATCAGCCCCAGCATTTT.

The chain recombines TRBV5-4 with TRBJ1-2, with D possibly matching TRBD1 (6 bases). CDR3 length: 15 amino acids. Trimming removed 0 bases at V and 1 base at J, with 10 bases between. Germline V gene lookup returns CDR1 SGHNT and CDR2 YYREEE (reference sequence). CDR3 protein: CASSLGGGVNYGYTF. CDR3 coding DNA: TGTGCCAGCAGCTTGGGAGGGGGAGTTAACTATGGCTACACCTTC.

This chain links TRBV6-1 with TRBJ2-7; 12 bases agree with TRBD2. V shed 2 bases, J shed 3 bases, and the junction held 5 bases outside the gene matches. Germline-derived CDR1 and CDR2 are MNHNS and SASEGT. There are 16 residues in the CDR3. The CDR3 DNA reads TGTGCCAGCAGTGAATGGGGACTAGCGGGTATCTACGAGCAGTACTTC. Translating it yields CASSEWGLAGIYEQYF.

The genes are TRBV4-3 and TRBJ2-1, with 10 positions matching TRBD1. The CDR3 is 13 amino acids. The germline CDR1 and CDR2 sequences are LGHNA and YSLEER. The J segment lost 8 bases and the V segment lost 4 bases, leaving 2 bases of the junction unmatched. The CDR3 loop reads CASSRDRGYEQFF. DNA of the CDR3: TGCGCCAGCAGCCGGGACAGGGGTTATGAGCAGTTCTTC.

This clone was observed a single time. CDR3 DNA: TGTGCCAGCAGCCCAGCGGCCCTCTCAAAGCCCCAGCATTTT. Translating gives CASSPAALSKPQHF. The rearrangement uses TRBV6-5 and TRBJ1-5; no firm D call. The CDR3 runs 14 residues. Germline-derived CDR1 and CDR2 are MNHEY and SVGAGI. V was cut by 6 bases and J by 8 bases, with 17 bases left in between.

The chain recombines TRBV5-4 with TRBJ1-1; 9 nucleotides match TRBD1. This CDR3 is built from 17 residues. J gave up 0 bases and V 4 bases, and 10 bases lay outside the gene matches. Germline V gene lookup returns CDR1 SGHNT and CDR2 YYREEE (reference sequence). CDR3 protein: CASSARTGVYLNTEAFF. The CDR3 bases are TGTGCCAGCAGCGCAAGGACAGGGGTCTATCTGAACACTGAAGCTTTCTTT.

This rearrangement joins TRBV6-5 to TRBJ2-3; 8 nucleotides agree with TRBD2. The CDR3 has 13 residues. The J segment lost 3 bases and the V segment lost 7 bases, leaving 3 bases of the junction unmatched. Germline CDR1 and CDR2: MNHEY and SVGAGI. The CDR3 nucleotides read TGTGCCAGCAAGGCTAGCGGGACAGATACGCAGTATTTT. This sequence encodes CASKASGTDTQYF.

This clone was found a few times. The chain carries TRBV12-5 and TRBJ2-7, with TRBD2 matching 8 bases. CDR3 length: 14 residues. In germline, CDR1 is LGHNT, CDR2 FRNRAP. Trimming took 7 bases from V and 3 from J; bases not matched to a gene: 8. As DNA, the CDR3 is TGTGCTAGTGTTTGGGCCAGCGGGGGCTACGAGCAGTACTTC. Translating it yields CASVWASGGYEQYF.